This TCR beta chain appears in the sequencing data of a study of CD8+ T cells in alopecia areata. About the study: Tofacitinib was given for 6 to 18 months, then stopped for 6 months.

As regards this clone: Its specificity is unknown.

Treatment reported: oral pan-JAK inhibitor, 5-10 mg twice daily. The study's findings and limits: Having one nonresponder leaves uncertain how baseline CD8+ expansion relates to response. Scalp samples also contribute reads from the resident alphabeta T cells found in normal skin. Many expanded lesional clones remained in scalp and blood on tofacitinib.

Extracted from the samples, RNA was reverse transcribed into cDNA to serve as the sequencing template. Sequencing used immunoSEQ multiplex PCR; TCRdb keeps in-frame clones, though not all of them. The sample contains roughly 100,000 clones, around 86% of which appear only once. The input for sequencing was CD8+ T cells sorted from blood, taken at approximately week 31, from a patient treated with tofacitinib. The source of this sequence is a human donor with alopecia areata.

The chain's CDR3 is CASKQGGSDTQYF. The CDR3 DNA reads as TGTGCCAGCAAACAGGGGGGATCAGATACGCAGTATTTT. The genes are TRBV2 and TRBJ2-3, with 8 bases fitting TRBD1. There are 13 residues in the CDR3. CDR1 is SNHLY and CDR2 is FYNNEI in the germline V gene. The V gene end was trimmed by 7 bases and the J gene end by 4 bases; junction bases not matched to a gene: 4.